Shown below are 13 T cell receptor beta chains from a single sample sequenced in a study of blood T cell repertoires in COVID-19. Sequenced by immunoSEQ multiplex PCR; TCRdb stores in-frame clones only, minus some. The table lists 90,000 to 120,000 clones, about 87% of them singletons. Sample: peripheral blood. The receptors originated from a middle-aged man with active or convalescent COVID-19.

CDR3 protein: CASSLRSGEQETQYF. CDR3 coding DNA: TGTGCCAGCAGCTTACGCTCCGGGGAACAAGAGACCCAGTACTTC. This chain joins TRBV7-9 and TRBJ2-5, with D maybe TRBD2 (5 bases). Germline assignment: CDR1 SEHNR and CDR2 FQNEAQ (reference sequence). Trimming pared 2 bases from V and 2 bases from J, leaving 12 bases between. This CDR3 comprises 15 residues.

This clone was picked up a small number of times. The rearrangement uses TRBV15 and TRBJ2-1; 8 bases are a match to TRBD1. The CDR3 is 14 residues long. V was clipped by 4 bases and J by 6 bases; unmatched bases: 5. In germline, CDR1 is LNHNV, CDR2 YYDKDF (reference sequence). The CDR3 loop reads CATSIHTGGNEQFF. The CDR3, as DNA: TGTGCCACCAGCATTCATACAGGGGGCAATGAGCAGTTCTTC.

The rearrangement links TRBV27 to TRBJ2-1, with 9 bases fitting TRBD2. V lost 1 base to trimming and J lost 8 bases; unmatched junction nucleotides: 18. This CDR3 region has 19 residues. The germline CDR1 and CDR2 sequences are MNHEY and SMNVEV (reference sequence). The CDR3 nucleotides are TGTGCCAGCAGTTTATATCGATCCGAGCGGGAGGACCTACGGCATGAGCAGTTCTTC. Its translation: CASSLYRSEREDLRHEQFF.

V is TRBV7-2 and J is TRBJ2-1, with 8 bases fitting TRBD1. This CDR3 comprises 15 residues. Trimming at V came to 4 bases and at J to 10 bases, leaving 12 bases not matched to a gene. Per the germline V gene, CDR1 is SGHTA and CDR2 is FQGNSA. This chain's CDR3 is CASSSKTGDGYEQFF. Here the CDR3 DNA reads TGTGCCAGCAGCTCAAAGACAGGGGACGGATACGAGCAGTTCTTC.

The CDR3 DNA follows: TGTGCCAGCAGTTTTATTCGTCAGCCCCAGCATTTT. Translated, it gives CASSFIRQPQHF. The chain uses TRBV28 and TRBJ1-5; D remains unclear. Germline lookup yields CDR1 MDHEN and CDR2 SYDVKM. The CDR3 length is 12 residues. Trimming left V 3 bases short and J 6 bases short, with 6 bases between.

CDR3 nucleotide sequence: TGCAGTGCGAGTCGCCCTTGGCTAGCGGGGGACAATGAGCAGTTCTTC. Its protein product is CSASRPWLAGDNEQFF. The chain joins TRBV20-1 to TRBJ2-1; the match to TRBD2 covers 10 bases. The ends lost 6 bases at V and 5 bases at J; junction bases unmatched: 13. Germline V gene lookup returns CDR1 DFQATT and CDR2 SNEGSKA (reference sequence). The CDR3 sequence is 16 residues long.

The V gene is TRBV11-2, the J gene TRBJ1-2; tentative D call: TRBD1 (6 bases). The germline V gene has CDR1 SGHAT and CDR2 FQNNGV. The V and J ends lost 4 bases and 4 bases respectively, with 19 bases between them. The CDR3 is 16 residues long. The CDR3 is CASSSVRRGARYGYTF. The DNA of the CDR3 is TGTGCCAGCAGCTCCGTAAGACGGGGGGCCCGCTATGGCTACACCTTC.

The V gene is TRBV5-1, the J gene TRBJ1-2; 7 positions agree with TRBD1. J gave up 0 bases and V 3 bases, and 5 bases lay outside the gene matches. The CDR3 consists of 15 residues. Germline V gene lookup returns CDR1 SGHRS and CDR2 YFSETQ. Here the CDR3 reads CASSYGTATNYGYTF. The CDR3 region has the DNA TGCGCCAGCAGCTACGGGACAGCTACTAACTATGGCTACACCTTC.

This clone was recorded only once. This CDR3 is CASSPQVGANTEAFF. CDR3 coding DNA: TGTGCCAGCTCACCACAAGTAGGAGCGAACACTGAAGCTTTCTTT. This chain links TRBV18 with TRBJ1-1; D is uncertain. V lost 1 base and J 1 base, leaving 10 bases between the germline ends. Germline assignment: CDR1 KGHSH and CDR2 LQKENI. This CDR3 contains 15 residues.

The V and J genes are TRBV19 and TRBJ2-3; D remains ambiguous. Trimming took off 4 bases at V and 6 bases at J, with 11 bases between the two ends. Germline CDR1 is LNHDA and CDR2 is SQIVND (reference sequence). This CDR3 spans 13 amino acids. This CDR3 reads CASSTEITDTQYF. The CDR3 nucleotides read TGTGCCAGTAGTACAGAAATTACTGATACGCAGTATTTT. Based on the CDR3 plus reference TRBV19 and TRBJ2-3, the full variable domain is DGGITQSPKYLFRKEGQNVTLSCEQNLNHDAMYWYRQDPGQGLRLIYYSQIVNDFQKGDIAEGYSVSREKKESFPLTVTSAQKNPTAFYLCASSTEITDTQYFGPGTRLTVL.

The V gene is TRBV6-5, the J gene TRBJ1-1, with 8 bases fitting TRBD1. The V gene end was trimmed by 4 bases and the J gene end by 7 bases; junction bases not matched to a gene: 8. Germline-derived CDR1 and CDR2 are MNHEY and SVGAGI. The CDR3 extends over 14 amino acids. The CDR3 sequence: CASSSVLGTGEAFF. Written as DNA, the CDR3 is TGTGCCAGCAGTTCAGTACTCGGGACAGGTGAAGCTTTCTTT.

The chain carries TRBV7-2 and TRBJ2-7, with a possible D match to TRBD2 (6 bases). The V end lost 5 bases, the J end lost 2 bases, and 16 bases lay between the germline ends. CDR1 and CDR2 (germline): SGHTA, FQGNSA. The CDR3 runs 15 residues. This chain's CDR3 is CASSPGDWRAYEQYF. In nucleotides, the CDR3 is TGTGCCAGCAGCCCCGGGGACTGGAGGGCCTACGAGCAGTACTTC.

This clone was observed a few times. The chain joins TRBV28 to TRBJ1-5; D unclear. Trimming stripped 6 bases from V and 0 bases from J, with 9 bases between. The length of the CDR3 is 14 residues. In germline, CDR1 is MDHEN, CDR2 SYDVKM. As DNA, the CDR3 is TGTGCCAGCAGGCTTGAGTATAGCAATCAGCCCCAGCATTTT. Translated, it gives CASRLEYSNQPQHF.